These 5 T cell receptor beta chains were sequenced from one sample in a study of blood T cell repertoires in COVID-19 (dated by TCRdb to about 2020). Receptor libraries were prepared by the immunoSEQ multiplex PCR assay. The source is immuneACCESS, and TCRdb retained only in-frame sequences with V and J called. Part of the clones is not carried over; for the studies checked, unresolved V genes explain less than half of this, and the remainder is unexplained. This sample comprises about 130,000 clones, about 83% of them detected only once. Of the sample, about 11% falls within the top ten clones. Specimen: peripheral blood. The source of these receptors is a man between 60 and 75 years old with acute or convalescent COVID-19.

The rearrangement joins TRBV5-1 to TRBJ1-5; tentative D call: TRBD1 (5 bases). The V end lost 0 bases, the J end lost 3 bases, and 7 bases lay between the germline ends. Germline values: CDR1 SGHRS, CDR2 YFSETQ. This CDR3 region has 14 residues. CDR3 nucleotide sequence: TGCGCCAGCAGCTTGGGGGGCCCCAATCAGCCCCAGCATTTT. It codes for CASSLGGPNQPQHF. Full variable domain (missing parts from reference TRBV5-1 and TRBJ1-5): KAGVTQTPRYLIKTRGQQVTLSCSPISGHRSVSWYQQTPGQGLQFLFEYFSETQRNKGNFPGRFSGRQFSNSRSEMNVSTLELGDSALYLCASSLGGPNQPQHFGDGTRLSIL.

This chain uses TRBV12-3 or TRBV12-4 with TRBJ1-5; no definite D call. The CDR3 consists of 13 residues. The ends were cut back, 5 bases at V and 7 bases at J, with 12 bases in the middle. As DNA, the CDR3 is TGTGCCAGCAGTATACAGCGGTACCAGCCCCAGCATTTT. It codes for CASSIQRYQPQHF.

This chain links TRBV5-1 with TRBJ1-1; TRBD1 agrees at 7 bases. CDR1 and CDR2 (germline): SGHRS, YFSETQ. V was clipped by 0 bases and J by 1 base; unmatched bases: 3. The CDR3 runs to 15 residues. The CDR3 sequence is CASSLEGGRNTEAFF. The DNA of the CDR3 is TGCGCCAGCAGCTTGGAAGGGGGCAGGAACACTGAAGCTTTCTTT. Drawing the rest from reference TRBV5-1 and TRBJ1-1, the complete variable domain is KAGVTQTPRYLIKTRGQQVTLSCSPISGHRSVSWYQQTPGQGLQFLFEYFSETQRNKGNFPGRFSGRQFSNSRSEMNVSTLELGDSALYLCASSLEGGRNTEAFFGQGTRLTVV.

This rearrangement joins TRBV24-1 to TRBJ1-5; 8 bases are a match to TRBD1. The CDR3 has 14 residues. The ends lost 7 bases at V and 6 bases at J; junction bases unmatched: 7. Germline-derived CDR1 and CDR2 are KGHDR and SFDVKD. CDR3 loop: CATSTGGLSQPQHF. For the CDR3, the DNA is TGTGCCACCAGCACAGGGGGTCTGAGTCAGCCCCAGCATTTT.

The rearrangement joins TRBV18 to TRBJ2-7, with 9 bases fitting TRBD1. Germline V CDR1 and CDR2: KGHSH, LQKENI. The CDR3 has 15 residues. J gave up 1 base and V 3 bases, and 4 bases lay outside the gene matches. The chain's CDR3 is CASSPPGTGSYEQYF. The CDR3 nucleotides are TGTGCCAGCTCACCGCCCGGGACAGGGTCCTACGAGCAGTACTTC.